This T cell receptor beta chain was captured by sequencing in a study of shared clonotypes between healthy human individuals. Overall study context: There were three CD4 naive, three CD4 memory, two CD8 naive and one CD8 memory plates per donor.

Per the germline V gene, CDR1 is MDHEN and CDR2 is SYDVKM. Trimming took off 6 bases at V and 1 base at J, with 19 bases between the two ends. CDR3 length equals 17 residues. In the case of this clone: The antigen is not known.

The repertoire was sequenced with immunoSEQ multiplex PCR; TCRdb's copy has only in-frame clones and lacks some. This table has over 1.5 million clones, around 98% appearing once. General observations from the study: Sharing across four donors was highest in naive CD4 (around 5%) and lowest in memory CD8 (approximately 0.4%).

The chain carries TRBV28 and TRBJ2-4, with D perhaps matching TRBD1 or TRBD2 (5 bases each). This clonotype originated in a man aged 30 to 39 in good health. The sequenced sample consisted of naive CD4+ T cells sorted from blood. The subset here: CD45RA+ positively selected. The CDR3 sequence: CASRKGPLLPAKNIQYF. The CDR3 nucleotides are TGTGCCAGCAGGAAGGGACCACTCCTCCCCGCCAAAAACATTCAGTACTTC.